What follows are 18 T cell receptor beta chains derived from one specimen sequenced in a study of shared clonotypes between healthy human individuals. Libraries were prepared by immunoSEQ multiplex PCR; TCRdb keeps only in-frame clonotypes and omits some of them. The repertoire holds about half a million clones, with 75% to 85% as singletons. Sequencing was carried out using PBMCs. The origin of the receptors is a woman aged 40 to 50 in good health. Some clones in this sample may be carry-over from other donors' samples.

V usage is TRBV30 and J usage is TRBJ1-1, with a possible D match to TRBD1 (6 bases). Germline V CDR1 and CDR2: GTSNPN, SVGIG (reference sequence). V was shortened by 2 bases and J by 1 base, with 8 bases between the two germline ends. The CDR3 has 13 residues. The CDR3: CAWSRQANTEAFF. For the CDR3, the DNA is TGTGCCTGGAGTCGACAGGCGAACACTGAAGCTTTCTTT.

This clone showed up just once. The chain combines TRBV4-1 with TRBJ2-3, with D maybe TRBD1 (5 bases). This CDR3 has 17 residues. Between the trimmed V and J ends, which lost 0 bases and 2 bases, there was a span of 15 bases. Germline CDR1 is MGHRA and CDR2 is YSYEKL. As DNA, the CDR3 is TGCGCCAGCAGCCAAGATATAGGACACCTTCTCACAGATACGCAGTATTTT. This gives the protein CASSQDIGHLLTDTQYF.

The V call is TRBV25-1, the J call TRBJ2-5, with D hard to call. Trimming removed 2 bases at V and 1 base at J, with 17 bases between. This CDR3 has 17 amino acids. The V gene's germline CDR1 is MGHDK and CDR2 SYGVNS. In nucleotides, the CDR3 is TGTGCCAGCAGTGAACCTAGGTCTTCTACCGCCCAAGAGACCCAGTACTTC. This codes for CASSEPRSSTAQETQYF.

This chain uses TRBV19 with TRBJ1-5; D is unresolved. Germline CDR1 and CDR2: LNHDA and SQIVND (reference sequence). Trimming took off 4 bases at V and 1 base at J, with 11 bases between the two ends. This CDR3 is 15 amino acids long. The CDR3 nucleotides are TGTGCCAGTAGTACGGGCCTGACAAGCAATCAGCCCCAGCATTTT. The encoded protein is CASSTGLTSNQPQHF.

The chain combines TRBV10-2 with TRBJ2-1; TRBD2 matches at 10 bases. V was clipped by 7 bases and J by 3 bases; unmatched bases: 12. The CDR3 contains 17 residues. The germline V gene encodes CDR1 WSHSY and CDR2 SAAADI. Here the CDR3 reads CASKTSGPVGLYNEQFF. DNA for the CDR3: TGCGCCAGCAAGACTAGCGGGCCGGTAGGCCTCTACAATGAGCAGTTCTTC.

This clone was observed a few times. The V call is TRBV19, the J call TRBJ1-4, with D possibly matching TRBD1 (5 bases). Trimming took 1 base from V and 5 from J, leaving 17 bases between them. The CDR3 totals 17 residues. Per the germline V gene, CDR1 is LNHDA and CDR2 is SQIVND (reference sequence). The CDR3 sequence: CASSIVTGPLKNEKLFF. The CDR3 region has the DNA TGTGCCAGTAGTATAGTTACAGGACCCCTGAAGAATGAAAAACTGTTTTTT.

This clone was recorded at least ten times. The rearrangement joins TRBV7-9 to TRBJ2-3, with a possible D match to TRBD2 (5 bases). The V end lost 5 bases, the J end lost 3 bases, and 21 bases lay between the germline ends. Per the germline V gene, CDR1 is SEHNR and CDR2 is FQNEAQ (reference sequence). CDR3 length: 17 residues. The CDR3 DNA reads as TGTGCCAGCAGCCCTGGGTGGGCGTCGGAGGAAACAGATACGCAGTATTTT. It codes for CASSPGWASEETDTQYF.

This chain connects TRBV7-9 to TRBJ2-7; the D call may be TRBD1 or TRBD2 (5 bases each). The CDR3 totals 16 residues. Trimming left V 2 bases short and J 3 bases short, with 17 bases between. Germline V lookup: CDR1 SEHNR, CDR2 FQNEAQ (reference sequence). The CDR3 region is CASSLSTRGPHYEQYF. CDR3 bases: TGTGCCAGCAGCTTAAGTACGAGGGGACCACACTACGAGCAGTACTTC.

The chain recombines TRBV9 with TRBJ2-3, with 8 nucleotides matching TRBD2. V was pared by 0 bases and J by 0 bases, with 3 bases of the junction left unmatched. The CDR3 loop spans 16 amino acids. Germline-derived CDR1 and CDR2 are SGDLS and YYNGEE. CDR3 region: CASSVDSSGSTDTQYF. Here the CDR3 DNA reads TGTGCCAGCAGCGTAGACTCTAGCGGGAGCACAGATACGCAGTATTTT.

V usage is TRBV6-6 and J usage is TRBJ1-4, with TRBD1 identical over 9 bases. Per germline, CDR1 MNHNY and CDR2 SVGAGI (reference sequence). The V and J ends lost 7 bases and 5 bases, in that order; junction bases with no gene match: 11. This CDR3 is built from 16 residues. The CDR3 nucleotides are TGTGCCAGCACCCAAATGTCGGACAGGGGAAATGAAAAACTGTTTTTT. This codes for CASTQMSDRGNEKLFF.

In the case of this clone: This probably arose from a read error, given a far larger clone one base away. This chain's CDR3 is CASRGNTEAFF. CDR3 bases: TGTGCCAGCAGGGGGAACACTGAAGCTTTCTTT. The rearrangement links TRBV5-4 to TRBJ1-1, with unresolved D. Germline loops: CDR1 SGHNT, CDR2 YYREEE (reference sequence). This CDR3 has 11 residues. Trimming removed 5 bases at V and 1 base at J, with 3 bases between.

V usage is TRBV7-3 and J usage is TRBJ1-6; 12 nucleotides align to TRBD1. Germline CDR1 is SGHTA and CDR2 is FQGTGA. V gave up 5 bases and J gave up 8 bases; unmatched junction bases: 4. This CDR3 contains 15 residues. In DNA, the CDR3 is TGTGCCAGCAGCGCGGGACAGGGGGCGCATTCACCCCTCCACTTT. Its translation is CASSAGQGAHSPLHF.

This chain joins TRBV18 and TRBJ1-2; tentative D call: TRBD1 (6 bases). Germline V gene lookup returns CDR1 KGHSH and CDR2 LQKENI. The CDR3 totals 15 residues. V lost 5 bases to trimming and J lost 3 bases, with 16 bases between them. CDR3 protein: CASSVPSGAYYGYTF. CDR3 DNA sequence: TGTGCCAGCTCAGTCCCTTCAGGGGCGTACTATGGCTACACCTTC. Full variable domain (rest looked up from reference TRBV18 and TRBJ1-2): NAGVMQNPRHLVRRRGQEARLRCSPMKGHSHVYWYRQLPEEGLKFMVYLQKENIIDESGMPKERFSAEFPKEGPSILRIQQVVRGDSAAYFCASSVPSGAYYGYTFGSGTRLTVV.

V is TRBV7-8 and J is TRBJ2-3; the D is unclear. The CDR3 runs to 13 residues. Trimming cost V 5 bases and J 6 bases, with 12 bases left between them. Per germline, CDR1 SGHVS and CDR2 FQNEAQ. The CDR3 sequence: CASSVGRLDTQYF. The CDR3 DNA reads as TGTGCCAGCAGCGTGGGCCGTTTGGATACGCAGTATTTT. Filled out from reference TRBV7-8 and TRBJ2-3, the complete variable domain reads GAGVSQSPRYKVAKRGQDVALRCDPISGHVSLFWYQQALGQGPEFLTYFQNEAQLDKSGLPSDRFFAERPEGSVSTLKIQRTQQEDSAVYLCASSVGRLDTQYFGPGTRLTVL.

The chain's CDR3 is CASSDGVNTEAFF. For the CDR3, the DNA is TGTGCCAGCAGTGATGGGGTGAACACTGAAGCTTTCTTT. The chain is built from TRBV6-1 and TRBJ1-1; unclear D gene. The length of the CDR3 is 13 residues. V dropped 3 bases and J dropped 0 bases, with 5 bases sitting between them. CDR1 is MNHNS and CDR2 is SASEGT in the germline V gene.

This chain joins TRBV7-9 and TRBJ2-1, with TRBD2 identical over 9 bases. Germline V gives CDR1 SEHNR, CDR2 FQNEAQ (reference sequence). V was clipped by 3 bases and J by 9 bases; unmatched bases: 6. The CDR3 has 14 amino acids. CDR3 bases: TGTGCCAGCAGCTTGTTAGCGGGAGACGTTGAGCAGTTCTTC. As protein: CASSLLAGDVEQFF.

V is TRBV10-2 and J is TRBJ2-1; 10 bases align to TRBD1. CDR1 and CDR2 (germline): WSHSY, SAAADI. The CDR3 length is 16 residues. V trimming: 6 bases; J trimming: 2 bases; junction bases outside the gene matches: 7. In DNA form, the CDR3 reads TGCGCCAGCAGGTACCCCGGGACAGGGGCCTACAATGAGCAGTTCTTC. As protein: CASRYPGTGAYNEQFF.

The rearrangement links TRBV4-2 to TRBJ2-2; weak D call: TRBD2 (6 bases). V lost 1 base, J lost 7 bases, and 16 bases lay in between. Germline V gives CDR1 LGHNA, CDR2 YNFKEQ. The CDR3 consists of 16 residues. CDR3 sequence (DNA): TGTGCCAGCAGCCAAGCGGGAGTCCCCGGGGTCGGGGAGCTGTTTTTT. It encodes CASSQAGVPGVGELFF.